This TCR beta chain was recovered during a study of Graves' ophthalmopathy and Graves' hyperthyroidism. The overall study: Peripheral blood was gathered at the point of initial diagnosis, before any treatment started.

V lost 6 bases and J lost 6, with 12 bases in between. Germline V gene data show CDR1 as SEHNR and CDR2 as FQNEAQ (reference sequence). The CDR3 is made up of 13 amino acids. Findings and caveats of the study: Both an approximately 71% sensitivity and an approximately 77% specificity characterized the model's predictions of ophthalmopathy progression. Most clonotypes expanded in thyroid above 0.001 frequency were present in blood too.

Patients were diagnosed from clinical symptoms, serum thyroxine, TRAb, thyroid ultrasound and orbital computed tomography. Amplification of the TCR beta CDR3 regions used RNA transcripts (as template). The library came from an HTBI-primed first-round RT-PCR and a second-round multiplex PCR. A single record per CDR3 protein comes from TCRdb applying MiXCR to the multiplex PCR reads. The sample carries 600,000 to 650,000 distinct CDR3 sequences, roughly 20% recorded once. This clonotype was seen a handful of times. Its antigen is as yet unknown. Likely a read error: the CDR3 ends without its conserved phenylalanine or tryptophan.

This sequence originates from a young woman with stable Graves' hyperthyroidism. Some clones in this sample may be carry-over from other donors' samples. The source material was peripheral blood. This chain connects TRBV7-9 to TRBJ1-5; D ambiguous. As DNA, the CDR3 is TGTGCCAGCAGTTCAACGGGTGTTCAGCCCCAGCATCTT. Translating gives CASSSTGVQPQHL.